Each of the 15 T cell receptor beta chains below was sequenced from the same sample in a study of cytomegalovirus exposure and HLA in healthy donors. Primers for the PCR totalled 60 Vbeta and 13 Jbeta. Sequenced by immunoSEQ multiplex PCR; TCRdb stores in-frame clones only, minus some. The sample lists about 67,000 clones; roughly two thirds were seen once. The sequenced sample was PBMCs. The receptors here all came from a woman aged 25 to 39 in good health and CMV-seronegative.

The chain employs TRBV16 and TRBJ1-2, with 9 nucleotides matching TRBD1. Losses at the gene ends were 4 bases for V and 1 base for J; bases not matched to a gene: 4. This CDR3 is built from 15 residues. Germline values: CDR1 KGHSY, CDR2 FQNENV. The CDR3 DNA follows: TGTGCCAGCAGCCCCGGGACAGGGAATAACTATGGCTACACCTTC. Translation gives CASSPGTGNNYGYTF. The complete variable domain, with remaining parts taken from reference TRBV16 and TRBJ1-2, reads GEEVAQTPKHLVRGEGQKAKLYCAPIKGHSYVFWYQQVLKNEFKFLISFQNENVFDETGMPKERFSAKCLPNSPCSLEIQATKLEDSAVYFCASSPGTGNNYGYTFGSGTRLTVV.

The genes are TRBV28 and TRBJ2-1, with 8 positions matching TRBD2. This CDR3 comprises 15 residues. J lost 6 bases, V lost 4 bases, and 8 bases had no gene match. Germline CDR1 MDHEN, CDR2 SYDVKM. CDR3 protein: CASSSPGLVLNEQFF. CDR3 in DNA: TGTGCCAGCAGTTCCCCGGGACTAGTTCTCAATGAGCAGTTCTTC.

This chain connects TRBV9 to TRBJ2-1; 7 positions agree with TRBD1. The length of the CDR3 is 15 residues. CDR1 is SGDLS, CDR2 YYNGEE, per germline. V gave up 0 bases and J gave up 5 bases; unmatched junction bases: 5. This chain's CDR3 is CASSVEQGQNNEQFF. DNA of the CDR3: TGTGCCAGCAGCGTAGAACAGGGGCAAAACAATGAGCAGTTCTTC.

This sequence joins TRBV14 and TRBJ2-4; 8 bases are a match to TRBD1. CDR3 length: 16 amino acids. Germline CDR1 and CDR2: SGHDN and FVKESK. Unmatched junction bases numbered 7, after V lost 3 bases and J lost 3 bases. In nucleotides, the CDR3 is TGTGCCAGCAGCCACCTGACAGGGGTGCGCAAAAACATTCAGTACTTC. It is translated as CASSHLTGVRKNIQYF.

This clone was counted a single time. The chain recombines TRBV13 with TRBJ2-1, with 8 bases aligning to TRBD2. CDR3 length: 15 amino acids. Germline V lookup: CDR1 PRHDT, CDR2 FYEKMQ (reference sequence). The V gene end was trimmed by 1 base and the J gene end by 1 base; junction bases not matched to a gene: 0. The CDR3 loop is CASSLAGGSYNEQFF. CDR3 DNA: TGTGCCAGCAGCTTAGCGGGGGGGTCCTACAATGAGCAGTTCTTC.

The DNA for the CDR3 is TGTGCCAGCAGCCAGGACAGGGATGCAGATACGCAGTATTTT. It specifies CASSQDRDADTQYF. This chain connects TRBV6-5 to TRBJ2-3; 8 bases agree with TRBD1. The CDR3 runs 14 residues. In germline, CDR1 is MNHEY, CDR2 SVGAGI. After removal of 6 bases from V and 4 bases from J, the junction contained 6 bases not matched to a gene.

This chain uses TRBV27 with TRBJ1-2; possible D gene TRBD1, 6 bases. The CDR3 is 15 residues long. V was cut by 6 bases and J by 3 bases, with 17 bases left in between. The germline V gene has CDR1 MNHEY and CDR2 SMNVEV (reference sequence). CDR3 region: CASRPGQSRHYGYTF. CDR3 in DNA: TGTGCCAGCAGACCGGGACAATCGCGACACTATGGCTACACCTTC.

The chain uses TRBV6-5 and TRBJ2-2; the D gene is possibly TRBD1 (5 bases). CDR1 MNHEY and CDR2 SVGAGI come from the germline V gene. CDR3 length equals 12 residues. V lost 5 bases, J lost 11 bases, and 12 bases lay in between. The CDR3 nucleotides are TGTGCCAGCAGTACAGGACCGAGAGAGCTGTTTTTT. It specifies CASSTGPRELFF.

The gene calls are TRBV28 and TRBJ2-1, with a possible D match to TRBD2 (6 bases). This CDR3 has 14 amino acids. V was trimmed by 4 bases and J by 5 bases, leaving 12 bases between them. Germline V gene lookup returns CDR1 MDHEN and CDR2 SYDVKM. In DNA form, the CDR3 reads TGTGCCAGCAGTTCATATAGCGGTAACAATGAGCAGTTCTTC. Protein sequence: CASSSYSGNNEQFF.

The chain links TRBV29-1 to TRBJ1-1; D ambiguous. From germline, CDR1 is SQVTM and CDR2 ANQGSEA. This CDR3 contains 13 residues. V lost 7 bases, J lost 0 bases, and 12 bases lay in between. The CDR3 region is CSAYSRVNTEAFF. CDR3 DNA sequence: TGCAGCGCCTATTCCCGTGTGAACACTGAAGCTTTCTTT.

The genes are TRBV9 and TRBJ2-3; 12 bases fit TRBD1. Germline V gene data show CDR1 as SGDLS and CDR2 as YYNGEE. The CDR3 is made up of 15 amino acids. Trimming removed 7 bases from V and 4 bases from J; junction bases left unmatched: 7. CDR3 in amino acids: CASGAGTGGADTQYF. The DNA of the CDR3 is TGTGCCAGCGGGGCAGGGACAGGGGGCGCAGATACGCAGTATTTT.

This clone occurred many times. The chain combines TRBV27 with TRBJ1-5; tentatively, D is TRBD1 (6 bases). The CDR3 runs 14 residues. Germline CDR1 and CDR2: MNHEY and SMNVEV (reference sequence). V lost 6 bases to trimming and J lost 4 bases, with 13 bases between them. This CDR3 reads CASRKGGPNQPQHF. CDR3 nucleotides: TGTGCCAGCAGGAAGGGGGGGCCAAATCAGCCCCAGCATTTT.

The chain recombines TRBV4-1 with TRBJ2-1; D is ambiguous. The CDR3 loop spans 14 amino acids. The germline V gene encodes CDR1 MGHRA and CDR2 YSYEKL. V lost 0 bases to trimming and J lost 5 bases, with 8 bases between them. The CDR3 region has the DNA TGCGCCAGCAGCCAAGATTTGCAGAACAATGAGCAGTTCTTC. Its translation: CASSQDLQNNEQFF.

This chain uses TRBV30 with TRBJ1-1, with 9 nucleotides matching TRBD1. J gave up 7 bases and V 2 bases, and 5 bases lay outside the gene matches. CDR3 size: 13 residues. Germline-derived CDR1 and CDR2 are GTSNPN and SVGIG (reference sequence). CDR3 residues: CAWSSGDRDEAFF. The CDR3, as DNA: TGTGCCTGGAGTTCCGGGGACAGGGATGAAGCTTTCTTT. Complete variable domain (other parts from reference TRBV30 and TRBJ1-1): SQTIHQWPATLVQPVGSPLSLECTVEGTSNPNLYWYRQAAGRGLQLLFYSVGIGQISSEVPQNLSASRPQDRQFILSSKKLLLSDSGFYLCAWSSGDRDEAFFGQGTRLTVV.

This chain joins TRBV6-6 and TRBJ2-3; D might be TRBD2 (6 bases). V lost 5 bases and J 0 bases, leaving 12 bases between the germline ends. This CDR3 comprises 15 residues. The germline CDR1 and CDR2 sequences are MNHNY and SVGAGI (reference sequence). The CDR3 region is CASSESSVSTDTQYF. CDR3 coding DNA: TGTGCCAGCAGTGAGTCTAGCGTGAGCACAGATACGCAGTATTTT.